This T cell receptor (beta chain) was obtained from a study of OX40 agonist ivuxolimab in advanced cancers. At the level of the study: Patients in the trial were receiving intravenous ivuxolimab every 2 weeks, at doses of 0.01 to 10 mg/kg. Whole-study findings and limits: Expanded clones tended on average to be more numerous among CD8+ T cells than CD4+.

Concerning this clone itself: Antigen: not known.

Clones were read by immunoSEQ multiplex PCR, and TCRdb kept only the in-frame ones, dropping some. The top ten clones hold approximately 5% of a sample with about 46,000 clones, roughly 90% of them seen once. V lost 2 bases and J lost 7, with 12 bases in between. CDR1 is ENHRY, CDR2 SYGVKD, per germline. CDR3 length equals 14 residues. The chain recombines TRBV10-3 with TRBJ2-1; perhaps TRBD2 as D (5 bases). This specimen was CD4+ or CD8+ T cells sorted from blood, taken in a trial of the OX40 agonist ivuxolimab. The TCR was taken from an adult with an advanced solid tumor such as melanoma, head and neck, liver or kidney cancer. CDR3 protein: CAISEGYSGNEQFF. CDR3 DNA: TGTGCCATCAGTGAGGGCTACTCGGGGAATGAGCAGTTCTTC.